Below, one T cell receptor beta chain is given with its context. This sample was included in a study of shared clonotypes between healthy human individuals. Some clones are missing from TCRdb's copy, which holds only in-frame ones; the method was immunoSEQ multiplex PCR. The sample shows 1,500,000 or so clones, about 98.5% of them seen only once. Germline V gene lookup returns CDR1 SGDLS and CDR2 YYNGEE. V was shortened by 5 bases and J by 6 bases, with 20 bases between the two germline ends. The CDR3 loop spans 16 amino acids. The V call is TRBV9, the J call TRBJ2-2, with D uncertain. This clonotype originated in a man aged 30-40 years in good health. The sample was naive CD4+ T cells sorted from blood. The subset: CD45RA+ positively selected. DNA for the CDR3: TGTGCCAGCAGTTTTAGTTCTACGGCTAGATCCGGGGAGCTGTTTTTT. It yields the protein CASSFSSTARSGELFF.